Only one count was recorded for the clone carrying this T cell receptor beta chain. Its target is unknown. Germline CDR1 is MNHEY and CDR2 is SVGAGI. V was trimmed by 8 bases and J by 4 bases, leaving 17 bases between them. The CDR3 extends over 14 amino acids. The source of the sample is a study of vaccination effects on CD4 cells after COVID-19. Data came from immunoSEQ multiplex PCR; TCRdb stores just in-frame clones and leaves some out. This repertoire shows tens of thousands of clones, approximately 70% found once; its top ten account for 4.5% to 7%. Findings and limits, study-wide: Early timepoints after infection were absent, and convalescent patients were few in the study.

Researchers isolated CD4+ T cells once about 11 days of culture had elapsed. On both days 3 and 7, half of the culture medium was replaced with IL-2 medium. The source is a human donor who received a COVID-19 vaccine. This specimen was CD4+ T cells from PBMCs cultured without peptide, taken before COVID-19 vaccination. The V call is TRBV6-5, the J call TRBJ1-2; D might be TRBD1 (6 bases). CDR3 sequence reads: CASGSYRVIYGYTF. CDR3 nucleotides: TGTGCCAGCGGCTCATACAGGGTTATCTATGGCTACACCTTC.